These 13 T cell receptor beta chains share one sample of origin, sequenced in a study of shared T cell receptors in the human thymus. Produced via immunoSEQ multiplex PCR; TCRdb's table is partial and in-frame only. Of approximately 730,000 clones listed, approximately 85% are singletons. The sample was also reused in another study, on human thymus T cells.

Sequencing was carried out using thymocytes. These receptors all come from a girl less than two years old with a congenital heart defect.

The chain combines TRBV2 with TRBJ2-1, with D hard to call. The V and J ends lost 1 base and 14 bases respectively, with 15 bases between them. The CDR3 has 13 residues. Per the germline V gene, CDR1 is SNHLY and CDR2 is FYNNEI. Here the CDR3 DNA reads TGTGCCAGCAGTGAAGTACGACTCGACTCTAAGTTCTTC. Translation: CASSEVRLDSKFF.

The rearrangement uses TRBV6-6 and TRBJ2-3; possibly TRBD1 for D (7 bases). The CDR3 spans 16 residues. The V end lost 2 bases, the J end lost 4 bases, and 16 bases lay between the germline ends. Germline V gene data show CDR1 as MNHNY and CDR2 as SVGAGI (reference sequence). CDR3: CASSYPPSRGADTQYF. The CDR3 nucleotides read TGTGCCAGCAGTTACCCTCCAAGCAGGGGGGCAGATACGCAGTATTTT.

The chain links TRBV18 to TRBJ2-7; TRBD2 is a possible D gene (5 bases). The ends were cut back, 4 bases at V and 3 bases at J, with 13 bases in the middle. CDR3 length: 14 amino acids. The germline V gene encodes CDR1 KGHSH and CDR2 LQKENI. CDR3 sequence: CASSHSGRDYEQYF. The CDR3 DNA reads TGTGCCAGCTCACACTCCGGACGGGACTACGAGCAGTACTTC.

V is TRBV30 and J is TRBJ2-1, with TRBD1 matching over 9 bases. Germline CDR1 reads GTSNPN; CDR2 reads SVGIG (reference sequence). Losses at the gene ends were 3 bases for V and 5 bases for J; bases not matched to a gene: 8. The CDR3 covers 15 residues. DNA of the CDR3: TGTGCCTGGAGCCACCGGGACAGGGAGGACAATGAGCAGTTCTTC. This encodes CAWSHRDREDNEQFF.

The rearrangement joins TRBV18 to TRBJ1-1, with no clear D. The CDR3 covers 14 residues. Trimming left V 3 bases short and J 1 base short, with 9 bases between. The V gene's germline CDR1 is KGHSH and CDR2 LQKENI. This CDR3 reads CASSPVEGNTEAFF. In DNA form, the CDR3 reads TGTGCCAGCTCACCGGTTGAGGGGAACACTGAAGCTTTCTTT.

This chain joins TRBV25-1 and TRBJ2-2, with D perhaps matching TRBD1 (7 bases). Germline V gene lookup returns CDR1 MGHDK and CDR2 SYGVNS. Between the trimmed V and J ends, which lost 8 bases and 7 bases, there was a span of 17 bases. This CDR3 has 14 amino acids. DNA of the CDR3: TGTGCCAGCCACTCGACAGGGAGGCTCGGGGAGCTGTTTTTT. It codes for CASHSTGRLGELFF.

CDR3 sequence: CASSLAGSSGGNTQYF. CDR3 nucleotides: TGCGCCAGCAGCTTGGCCGGGTCTAGCGGGGGGAACACGCAGTATTTT. The rearrangement uses TRBV5-1 and TRBJ2-3; 11 bases map to TRBD2. Germline trimming cut 0 bases from V and 9 bases from J; bases unmatched to any gene: 9. Germline CDR1 SGHRS, CDR2 YFSETQ. The CDR3 is made up of 16 amino acids.

The chain employs TRBV5-1 and TRBJ1-6, with D maybe TRBD1 (5 bases). Germline assignment: CDR1 SGHRS and CDR2 YFSETQ. There are 18 residues in the CDR3. Trimming pared 0 bases from V and 0 bases from J, leaving 13 bases between. CDR3 in DNA: TGCGCCAGCAGCTTGGAGTGCTTACAGGACTCCTATAATTCACCCCTCCACTTT. Its translation is CASSLECLQDSYNSPLHF.

The CDR3 protein is CASSRNTGGENTEAFF. CDR3 nucleotides: TGCGCCAGCAGCCGCAATACAGGGGGCGAAAACACTGAAGCTTTCTTT. The chain carries TRBV4-1 and TRBJ1-1; 9 bases map to TRBD1. Germline-derived CDR1 and CDR2 are MGHRA and YSYEKL. V lost 4 bases, J lost 2 bases, and 8 bases stayed unmatched. This CDR3 is built from 16 residues.

This clone appeared a few times. Compared with germline, one end of the junction differs, possibly owing to a read error. This chain connects TRBV7-7 to TRBJ2-7; TRBD1 is a possible D gene (5 bases). The germline gives CDR1 SSHAT, CDR2 FNYEAQ (reference sequence). The CDR3 has 14 amino acids. CDR3 nucleotides: TGTGCTAGCAGCTTAGGCCAGGGCTACTACGAGCAGTACTTC. Protein sequence: CASSLGQGYYEQYF.

V usage is TRBV7-9 and J usage is TRBJ2-3; 7 nucleotides align to TRBD1. Germline-derived CDR1 and CDR2 are SEHNR and FQNEAQ (reference sequence). V gave up 2 bases and J gave up 9 bases; unmatched junction bases: 5. CDR3 length equals 13 residues. CDR3: CASSLPTGYTQYF. The CDR3 coding sequence is TGTGCCAGCAGCTTACCGACAGGGTACACGCAGTATTTT.

CDR3 amino acids: CATRRAPYYEQYF. The CDR3 bases are TGTGCAACCCGCAGGGCCCCTTACTACGAGCAGTACTTC. The chain links TRBV7-2 to TRBJ2-7; D possibly corresponds to TRBD1 (5 bases). The length of the CDR3 is 13 residues. Looked up from germline, CDR1 is SGHTA and CDR2 is FQGNSA.

This rearrangement joins TRBV5-6 to TRBJ1-4, with D unresolved. The CDR3 has 14 residues. V lost 3 bases to trimming and J lost 0 bases, with 6 bases between them. In germline, CDR1 is SGHDT, CDR2 YYEEEE. CDR3 protein: CASSSEPTNEKLFF. The CDR3 DNA sequence: TGTGCCAGCAGCTCGGAGCCAACTAATGAAAAACTGTTTTTT.